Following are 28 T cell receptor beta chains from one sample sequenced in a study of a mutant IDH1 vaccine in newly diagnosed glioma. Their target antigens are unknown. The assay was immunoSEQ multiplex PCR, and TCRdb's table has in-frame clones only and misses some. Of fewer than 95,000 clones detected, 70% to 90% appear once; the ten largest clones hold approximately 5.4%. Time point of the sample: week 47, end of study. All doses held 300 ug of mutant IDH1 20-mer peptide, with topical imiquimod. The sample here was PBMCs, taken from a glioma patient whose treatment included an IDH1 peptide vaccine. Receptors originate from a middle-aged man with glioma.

For the CDR3, the DNA is TGTGCCAGCAGCCAAGATCTGTCAGAAGGCTACACCTTC. It codes for CASSQDLSEGYTF. The rearrangement uses TRBV4-2 and TRBJ1-2; no reliable D call. This CDR3 contains 13 residues. Trimming left V 0 bases short and J 8 bases short, with 10 bases between. Germline CDR1 is LGHNA and CDR2 is YNFKEQ.

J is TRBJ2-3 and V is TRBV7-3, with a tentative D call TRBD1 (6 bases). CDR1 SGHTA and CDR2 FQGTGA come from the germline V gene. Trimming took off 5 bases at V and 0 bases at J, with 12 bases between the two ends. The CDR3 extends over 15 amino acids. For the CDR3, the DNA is TGTGCCAGCAGCCAAGGACAGTATAGCACAGATACGCAGTATTTT. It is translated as CASSQGQYSTDTQYF.

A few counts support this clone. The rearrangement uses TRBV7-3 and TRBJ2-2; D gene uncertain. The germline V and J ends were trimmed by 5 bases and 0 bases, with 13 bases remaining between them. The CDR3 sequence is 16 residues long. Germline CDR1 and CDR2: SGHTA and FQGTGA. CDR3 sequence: CASSPTQAANTGELFF. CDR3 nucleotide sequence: TGTGCCAGCAGCCCCACCCAGGCCGCGAACACCGGGGAGCTGTTTTTT. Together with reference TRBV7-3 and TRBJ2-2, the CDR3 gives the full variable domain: GAGVSQTPSNKVTEKGKYVELRCDPISGHTALYWYRQSLGQGPEFLIYFQGTGAADDSGLPNDRFFAVRPEGSVSTLKIQRTERGDSAVYLCASSPTQAANTGELFFGEGSRLTVL.

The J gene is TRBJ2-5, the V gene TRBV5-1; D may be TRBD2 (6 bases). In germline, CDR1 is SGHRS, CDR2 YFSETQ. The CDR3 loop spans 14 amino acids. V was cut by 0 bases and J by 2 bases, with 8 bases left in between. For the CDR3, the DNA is TGCGCCAGCAGCTTGGCCGGGAGACAAGAGACCCAGTACTTC. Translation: CASSLAGRQETQYF. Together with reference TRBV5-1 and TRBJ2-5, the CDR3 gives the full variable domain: KAGVTQTPRYLIKTRGQQVTLSCSPISGHRSVSWYQQTPGQGLQFLFEYFSETQRNKGNFPGRFSGRQFSNSRSEMNVSTLELGDSALYLCASSLAGRQETQYFGPGTRLLVL.

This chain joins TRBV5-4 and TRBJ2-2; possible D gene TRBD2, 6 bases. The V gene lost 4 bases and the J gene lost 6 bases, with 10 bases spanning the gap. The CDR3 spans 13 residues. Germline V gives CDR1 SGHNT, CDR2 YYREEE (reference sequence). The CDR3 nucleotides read TGTGCCAGCAGCCTCGGACTACCCGGGGAGCTGTTTTTT. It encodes CASSLGLPGELFF.

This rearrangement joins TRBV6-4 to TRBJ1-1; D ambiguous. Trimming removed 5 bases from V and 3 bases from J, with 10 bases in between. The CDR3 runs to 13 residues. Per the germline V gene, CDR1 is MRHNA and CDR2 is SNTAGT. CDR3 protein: CASSLSEDTEAFF. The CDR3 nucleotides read TGTGCCAGCAGTCTAAGCGAGGACACTGAAGCTTTCTTT.

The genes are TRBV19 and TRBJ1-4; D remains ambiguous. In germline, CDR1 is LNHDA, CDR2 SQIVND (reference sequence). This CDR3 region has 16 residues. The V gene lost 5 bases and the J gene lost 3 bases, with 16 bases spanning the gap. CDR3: CASSPRASTPNEKLFF. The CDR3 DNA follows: TGTGCCAGTAGTCCTCGGGCCTCAACCCCTAATGAAAAACTGTTTTTT.

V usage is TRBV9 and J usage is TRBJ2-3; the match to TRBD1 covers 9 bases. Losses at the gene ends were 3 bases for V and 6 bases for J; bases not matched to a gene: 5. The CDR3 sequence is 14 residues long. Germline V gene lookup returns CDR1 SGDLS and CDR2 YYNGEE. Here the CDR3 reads CASSGGDRVDTQYF. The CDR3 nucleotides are TGTGCCAGCAGCGGCGGGGACAGGGTGGATACGCAGTATTTT.

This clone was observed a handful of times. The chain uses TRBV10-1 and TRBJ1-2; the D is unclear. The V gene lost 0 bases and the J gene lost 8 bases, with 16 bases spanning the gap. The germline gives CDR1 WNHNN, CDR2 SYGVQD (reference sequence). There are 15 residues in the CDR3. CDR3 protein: CASSESAGTDHGYTF. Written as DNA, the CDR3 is TGCGCCAGCAGTGAGTCGGCAGGTACCGATCACGGCTACACCTTC.

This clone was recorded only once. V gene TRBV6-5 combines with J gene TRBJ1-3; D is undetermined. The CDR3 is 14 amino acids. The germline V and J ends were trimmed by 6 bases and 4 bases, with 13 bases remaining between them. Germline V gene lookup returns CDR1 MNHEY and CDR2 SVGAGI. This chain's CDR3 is CASRNPSGGNTIYF. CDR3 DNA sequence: TGTGCCAGCAGAAACCCAAGTGGGGGAAACACCATATATTTT.

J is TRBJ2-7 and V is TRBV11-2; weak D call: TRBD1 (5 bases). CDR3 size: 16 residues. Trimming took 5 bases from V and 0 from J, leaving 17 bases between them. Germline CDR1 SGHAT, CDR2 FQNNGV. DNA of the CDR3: TGTGCCAGCAGCCGTTGGGGCAGCCGACACTCCTACGAGCAGTACTTC. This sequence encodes CASSRWGSRHSYEQYF.

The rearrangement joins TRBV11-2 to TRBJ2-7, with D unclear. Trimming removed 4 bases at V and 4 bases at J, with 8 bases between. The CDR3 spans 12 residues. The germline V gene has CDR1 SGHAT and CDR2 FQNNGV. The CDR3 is CASSSSQYEQYF. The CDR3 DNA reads TGTGCCAGCAGCTCATCCCAGTACGAGCAGTACTTC.

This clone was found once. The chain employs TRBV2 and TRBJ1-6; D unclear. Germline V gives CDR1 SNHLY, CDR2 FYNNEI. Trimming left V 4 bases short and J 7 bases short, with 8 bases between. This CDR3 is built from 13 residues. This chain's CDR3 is CASSGSGNSPLHF. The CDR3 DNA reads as TGTGCCAGCAGTGGGTCCGGCAATTCACCCCTCCACTTT.

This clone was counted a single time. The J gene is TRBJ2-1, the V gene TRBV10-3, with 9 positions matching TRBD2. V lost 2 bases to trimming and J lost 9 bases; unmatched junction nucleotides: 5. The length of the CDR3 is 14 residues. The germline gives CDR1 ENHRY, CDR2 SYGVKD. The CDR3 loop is CAISEPSGEGEQFF. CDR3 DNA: TGTGCCATCAGTGAGCCTAGCGGGGAGGGTGAGCAGTTCTTC.

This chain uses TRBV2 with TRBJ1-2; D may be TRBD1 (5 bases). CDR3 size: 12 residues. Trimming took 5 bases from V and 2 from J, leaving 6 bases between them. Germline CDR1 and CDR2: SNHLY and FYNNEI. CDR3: CASSPGNYGYTF. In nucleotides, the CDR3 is TGTGCCAGCAGTCCAGGGAACTATGGCTACACCTTC. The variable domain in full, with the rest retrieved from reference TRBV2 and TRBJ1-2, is EPEVTQTPSHQVTQMGQEVILRCVPISNHLYFYWYRQILGQKVEFLVSFYNNEISEKSEIFDDQFSVERPDGSNFTLKIRSTKLEDSAMYFCASSPGNYGYTFGSGTRLTVV.

CDR3: CASSHPSGGGTGELFF. The CDR3 DNA reads as TGCGCCAGCAGCCACCCTAGCGGGGGGGGCACCGGGGAGCTGTTTTTT. This chain links TRBV4-3 with TRBJ2-2; 12 nucleotides align to TRBD2. The CDR3 length is 16 residues. J lost 4 bases, V lost 3 bases, and 3 bases had no gene match. The germline gives CDR1 LGHNA, CDR2 YSLEER.

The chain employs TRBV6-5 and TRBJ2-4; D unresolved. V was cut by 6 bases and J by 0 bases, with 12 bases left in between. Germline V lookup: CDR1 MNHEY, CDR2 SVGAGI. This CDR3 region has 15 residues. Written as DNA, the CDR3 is TGTGCCAGCAGCCCTCGACTTCTAGCCAAAAACATTCAGTACTTC. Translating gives CASSPRLLAKNIQYF.

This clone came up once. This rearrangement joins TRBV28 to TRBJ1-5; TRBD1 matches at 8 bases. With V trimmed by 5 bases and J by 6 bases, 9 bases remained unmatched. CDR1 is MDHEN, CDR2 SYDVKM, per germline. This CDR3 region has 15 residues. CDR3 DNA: TGTGCCAGCAGTCCACCGACAGGGGCCAGTCAGCCCCAGCATTTT. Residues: CASSPPTGASQPQHF.

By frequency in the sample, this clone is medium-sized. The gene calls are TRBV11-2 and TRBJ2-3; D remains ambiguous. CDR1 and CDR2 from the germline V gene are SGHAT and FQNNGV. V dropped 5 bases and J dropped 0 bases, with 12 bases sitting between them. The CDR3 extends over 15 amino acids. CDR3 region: CASSPKWLSTDTQYF. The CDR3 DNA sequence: TGTGCCAGCAGCCCTAAATGGCTAAGCACAGATACGCAGTATTTT.

Here the CDR3 DNA reads TGTGCCAGCAGTCGGGGTACAGACACTGAAGCTTTCTTT. The encoded protein is CASSRGTDTEAFF. The J gene is TRBJ1-1, the V gene TRBV6-5; D remains ambiguous. The CDR3 runs 13 residues. V was pared by 5 bases and J by 3 bases, with 10 bases between. The germline gives CDR1 MNHEY, CDR2 SVGAGI.

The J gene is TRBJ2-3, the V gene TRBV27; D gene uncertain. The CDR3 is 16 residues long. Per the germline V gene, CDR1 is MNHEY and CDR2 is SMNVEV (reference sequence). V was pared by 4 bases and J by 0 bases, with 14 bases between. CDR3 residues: CASSSAYPYSTDTQYF. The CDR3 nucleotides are TGTGCCAGCAGTTCGGCCTACCCGTATAGCACAGATACGCAGTATTTT.

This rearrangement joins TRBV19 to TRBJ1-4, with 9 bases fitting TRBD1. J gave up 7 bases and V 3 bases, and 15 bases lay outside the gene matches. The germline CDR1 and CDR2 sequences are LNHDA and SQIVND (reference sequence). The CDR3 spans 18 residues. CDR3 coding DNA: TGTGCCAGTAGTATCTTCCGGGACAGGGATGTATTAGGTGAAAAACTGTTTTTT. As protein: CASSIFRDRDVLGEKLFF.

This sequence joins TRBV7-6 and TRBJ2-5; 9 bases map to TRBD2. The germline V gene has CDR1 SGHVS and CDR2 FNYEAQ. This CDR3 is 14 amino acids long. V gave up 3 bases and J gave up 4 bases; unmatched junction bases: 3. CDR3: CASSLGGGGETQYF. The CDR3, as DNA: TGTGCCAGCAGCTTGGGCGGGGGGGGAGAGACCCAGTACTTC.

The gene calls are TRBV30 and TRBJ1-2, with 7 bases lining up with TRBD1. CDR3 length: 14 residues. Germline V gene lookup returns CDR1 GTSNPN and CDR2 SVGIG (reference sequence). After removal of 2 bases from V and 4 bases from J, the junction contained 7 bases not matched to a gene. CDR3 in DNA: TGTGCCTGGAGTCGGAGGGACAGCCCCTATGGCTACACCTTC. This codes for CAWSRRDSPYGYTF. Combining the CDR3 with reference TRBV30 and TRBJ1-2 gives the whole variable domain SQTIHQWPATLVQPVGSPLSLECTVEGTSNPNLYWYRQAAGRGLQLLFYSVGIGQISSEVPQNLSASRPQDRQFILSSKKLLLSDSGFYLCAWSRRDSPYGYTFGSGTRLTVV.

Here the CDR3 reads CASGRQGAYEQYF. The DNA of the CDR3 is TGTGCCAGCGGTAGACAGGGGGCCTACGAGCAGTACTTC. V gene TRBV7-2 combines with J gene TRBJ2-7; 9 positions agree with TRBD1. V was clipped by 8 bases and J by 2 bases; unmatched bases: 4. Germline CDR1 is SGHTA and CDR2 is FQGNSA. This CDR3 region has 13 residues.

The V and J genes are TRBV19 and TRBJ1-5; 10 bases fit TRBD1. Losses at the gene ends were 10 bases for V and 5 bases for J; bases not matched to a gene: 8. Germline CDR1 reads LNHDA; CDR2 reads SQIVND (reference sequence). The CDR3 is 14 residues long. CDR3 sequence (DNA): TGTGCCACTCGGACAGGGGGTTGGTATCAGCCCCAGCATTTT. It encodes CATRTGGWYQPQHF.

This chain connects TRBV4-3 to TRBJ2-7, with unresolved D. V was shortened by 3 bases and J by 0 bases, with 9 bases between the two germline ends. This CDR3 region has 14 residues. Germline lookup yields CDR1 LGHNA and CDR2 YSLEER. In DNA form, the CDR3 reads TGCGCCAGCAGCCAGTCAGGCAGCTCCTACGAGCAGTACTTC. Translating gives CASSQSGSSYEQYF.

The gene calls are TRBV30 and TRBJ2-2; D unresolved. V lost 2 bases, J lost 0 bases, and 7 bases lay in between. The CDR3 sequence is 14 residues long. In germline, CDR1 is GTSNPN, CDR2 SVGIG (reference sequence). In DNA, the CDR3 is TGTGCCTGGAGTTCCCAATCGAACACCGGGGAGCTGTTTTTT. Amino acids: CAWSSQSNTGELFF. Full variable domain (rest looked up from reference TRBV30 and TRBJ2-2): SQTIHQWPATLVQPVGSPLSLECTVEGTSNPNLYWYRQAAGRGLQLLFYSVGIGQISSEVPQNLSASRPQDRQFILSSKKLLLSDSGFYLCAWSSQSNTGELFFGEGSRLTVL.